This is a list of T cell receptor beta chains from one sample in a study of vaccination and CD4 T cells after COVID-19. Antigen specificity for these receptors is unknown. TCRdb ran MiXCR on the PCR reads and lists one entry per CDR3 protein. There are thousands of distinct CDR3 sequences in the sample; roughly 45% occur only once, and less than 75% lies in the top ten. The sequencing input was CD4+ T cells from blood, cultured in vitro. Every receptor here comes from a human donor who had recovered from COVID-19. CDR3s include the opening cysteine and the closing phenylalanine or tryptophan. A D gene is named only where the DNA matches it firmly. Expanded clones are given a class, and other clones once, few, many or no size at all.

d_call	cdr3_length	v_call	clone_size	j_call	cdr3_nt	cdr3_aa
TRBD1	14	TRBV5-8	few	TRBJ1-2	TGTGCCAGCAGCCTAGGACAGGGAAACTATGGCTACACCTTC	CASSLGQGNYGYTF
.	14	TRBV27	.	TRBJ1-2	TGTGCCAGCAGTTTCCGGGACGCTCATTCGGGCTACACCTTC	CASSFRDAHSGYTF
TRBD1	14	TRBV25-1	few	TRBJ1-2	TGTGCCAGCAGTGGGGACAGGGGCAACTATGGCTACACCTTC	CASSGDRGNYGYTF
.	13	TRBV29-1	.	TRBJ1-5	TGCAGCGTTGTGGATCATAGCAATCAGCCCCAGCATTTT	CSVVDHSNQPQHF
.	13	TRBV30	.	TRBJ1-1	TGTGCCTGGAGTGTTGATCGTGTGAAAGAAGCTTTCTTT	CAWSVDRVKEAFF
.	16	TRBV7-9	few	TRBJ1-1	TGTGCCAGCAGCTTAGCGTTCGGGGGGAGAGAAACTGAAGCTTTCTTT	CASSLAFGGRETEAFF
TRBD1	17	TRBV12-3/TRBV12-4	.	TRBJ1-5	TGTGCCAGCAGCCGGGGACAGGGCGGGAATAGCAATCAGCCCCAGCATTTT	CASSRGQGGNSNQPQHF
TRBD1	16	TRBV18	.	TRBJ2-7	TGTGCCAGCTCACCGGCGGGACAGGGGTCATCCTACGAGCAGTACTTC	CASSPAGQGSSYEQYF
.	14	TRBV11-2	.	TRBJ2-5	TGTGCCAGCAGCCACCAAATGGCGCAAGAGACCCAGTACTTC	CASSHQMAQETQYF
.	16	TRBV6-5	.	TRBJ2-7	TGTGCCAGCAGTTACTTAGGGTCCGATCACTCCTACGAGCAGTACTTC	CASSYLGSDHSYEQYF
TRBD2	14	TRBV19	once	TRBJ2-1	TGTGCCAGTACCCAGAGCGGGGTTTACAATGAGCAGTTCTTC	CASTQSGVYNEQFF
.	16	TRBV12-3/TRBV12-4	few	TRBJ1-3	TGTGCCAGCTTAGCTGGGCGGACGGGCTCTGGAAACACCATATATTTT	CASLAGRTGSGNTIYF
TRBD1	15	TRBV7-9	few	TRBJ1-2	TGTGCCAGCAGCTCTCTAGGACAGGGATGGGAGGGCTACACCTTC	CASSSLGQGWEGYTF
.	15	TRBV20-1	.	TRBJ2-5	TGCAGTGCTTCGGGGCGGAATTCGGGACAAGAGACCCAGTACTTC	CSASGRNSGQETQYF
TRBD1	15	TRBV25-1	.	TRBJ1-3	TGTGCCAGCAGTGACAGGGGGCTGTCTGGAAACACCATATATTTT	CASSDRGLSGNTIYF
.	13	TRBV30	.	TRBJ1-5	TGTGCCTGGAGTCGGGGGGTTAATCAGCCCCAGCATTTT	CAWSRGVNQPQHF
TRBD1	13	TRBV7-2	few	TRBJ1-2	TGTGCCAGCAGTGCGGGACAGAACTATGGCTACACCTTC	CASSAGQNYGYTF
.	13	TRBV12-3/TRBV12-4	.	TRBJ1-6	TGTGCCAGCACAAAACGACACGTCACACCCCTCCACTTT	CASTKRHVTPLHF
TRBD2	15	TRBV7-9	.	TRBJ2-7	TGTGCCAGCAGCTGGAGCGGGGGCCACTCCTACGAGCAGTACTTC	CASSWSGGHSYEQYF
.	15	TRBV7-9	once	TRBJ2-5	TGTGCCAGCAGCCGAGGGGTGGAGGTGGGAAAGACCCAGTACTTC	CASSRGVEVGKTQYF
.	13	TRBV7-6	.	TRBJ1-2	TGTGCCAGCAGCTTAGGGAGACATTCCGGCTACACCTTC	CASSLGRHSGYTF
.	17	TRBV7-9	few	TRBJ2-5	TGTGCCAGCAGCTTAAGCGGGTCGGGGAAGCGACAAGAGACCCAGTACTTC	CASSLSGSGKRQETQYF
.	14	TRBV5-1	.	TRBJ2-5	TGCGCCAGCAGCTTGTCGGGCACCAAAGAGACCCAGTACTTC	CASSLSGTKETQYF
TRBD2	13	TRBV20-1	.	TRBJ2-1	TGCAGTGCTGGACTAGCGGGGGGAAGAGAGCAGTTCTTC	CSAGLAGGREQFF
TRBD1	14	TRBV5-1	.	TRBJ2-7	TGCGCCAGCAGGAGGACAGGGGGCTCCTACGAGCAGTACTTC	CASRRTGGSYEQYF
.	15	TRBV6-2/TRBV6-3	.	TRBJ2-5	TGTGCCAGCAGTTACGGTGGGGCAGGGCGCGAGACCCAGTACTTC	CASSYGGAGRETQYF
.	14	TRBV5-1	.	TRBJ1-2	TGCGCCAGCAGCTTGGAACGGGGCACCTATGGCTACACCTTC	CASSLERGTYGYTF
TRBD1	15	TRBV18	.	TRBJ2-2	TGTGCCAGCTCACCAGGGACAGGGAACACCGGGGAGCTGTTTTTT	CASSPGTGNTGELFF
TRBD1	14	TRBV24-1	.	TRBJ1-5	TGTGCCACCAGTGATGGAAGGGGACAGCAGCCCCAGCATTTT	CATSDGRGQQPQHF
.	14	TRBV25-1	.	TRBJ1-2	TGTGCCAGCAGTGACGGCGCCAGGGGCTATGGCTACACCTTC	CASSDGARGYGYTF
.	17	TRBV4-1	.	TRBJ1-5	TGCGCCAGCAGCCAGTCCGGGACCCCGGGGAGCAATCAGCCCCAGCATTTT	CASSQSGTPGSNQPQHF
.	14	TRBV7-6	.	TRBJ2-7	TGTGCCAGCAGCGTCACCCCCACTGCCTACGAGCAGTACTTC	CASSVTPTAYEQYF
.	15	TRBV20-1	few	TRBJ1-6	TGCAGTGCTAGAAAAATGTTGGGGGACAATTCACCCCTCCACTTT	CSARKMLGDNSPLHF
.	15	TRBV27	.	TRBJ1-5	TGTGCCAGCAGCCCGGGACCGGCCTCCAATCAGCCCCAGCATTTT	CASSPGPASNQPQHF
TRBD2	16	TRBV11-3	.	TRBJ2-3	TGTGCCAGCAGCTTAACAGCGGGGGGTCGGCGAGATACGCAGTATTTT	CASSLTAGGRRDTQYF
.	17	TRBV5-1	.	TRBJ2-1	TGCGCCAGCAGCCTCCAGTGGGGGCAAGGGATGAACAATGAGCAGTTCTTC	CASSLQWGQGMNNEQFF
TRBD1	16	TRBV19	few	TRBJ2-2	TGTGCCAGTAGTGAAAGATGGACAGGGAACACCGGGGAGCTGTTTTTT	CASSERWTGNTGELFF
.	14	TRBV19	.	TRBJ1-6	TGTGCCAGTAGTATGGAGGGGAATAATTCACCCCTCCACTTT	CASSMEGNNSPLHF
.	15	TRBV28	.	TRBJ2-7	TGTGCCAGCAGACCCTCTTCGGGGGGCCGGGGAGAGCAGTACTTC	CASRPSSGGRGEQYF
.	13	TRBV30	few	TRBJ2-7	TGTGCCTGGAGCCGGGAGTGGACCTACGAGCAGTACTTC	CAWSREWTYEQYF
.	14	TRBV5-1	.	TRBJ2-3	TGCGCCAGCACAAGGCAGGGGGGTACAGATACGCAGTATTTT	CASTRQGGTDTQYF
TRBD1	14	TRBV12-3/TRBV12-4	.	TRBJ1-5	TGTGCCAGCAGTCTCCAGACAGGGAATCAGCCCCAGCATTTT	CASSLQTGNQPQHF
TRBD1	15	TRBV6-1	few	TRBJ1-3	TGTGCCAGCAAGCATCAGGGGGGCTCTGGAAACACCATATATTTT	CASKHQGGSGNTIYF
.	17	TRBV27	few	TRBJ1-6	TGTGCCAGCAGTTCCTCACGCCTACAGGATTCTCATTCACCCCTCCACTTT	CASSSSRLQDSHSPLHF
.	12	TRBV7-6	.	TRBJ1-6	TGTGCCAGCAGCTTATGGCAGTCGGCCCTCCACTTT	CASSLWQSALHF
TRBD1	15	TRBV7-9	.	TRBJ1-2	TGTGCCAGCTACTCGACAGGGGGTTCGAACTATGGCTACACCTTC	CASYSTGGSNYGYTF
.	15	TRBV20-1	.	TRBJ2-3	TGCAGTGCTAGAGATTGGGGACTGAGGGGGGATACGCAGTATTTT	CSARDWGLRGDTQYF
.	15	TRBV7-9	few	TRBJ2-5	TGTGCCAGCAGCCCGCCCGTGCGGGTTGGAGAGACCCAGTACTTC	CASSPPVRVGETQYF
TRBD2	14	TRBV19	.	TRBJ2-2	TGTGCCACTAGAGCGGGAGTGAACACCGGGGAGCTGTTTTTT	CATRAGVNTGELFF
.	14	TRBV6-2/TRBV6-3	.	TRBJ1-2	TGTGCCAGCAGTTACCCGGACCCCAACTATGGCTACACCTTC	CASSYPDPNYGYTF
.	17	TRBV7-6	.	TRBJ2-2	TGTGCCAGCAGCCCCCGGCAGGGGGGGTCGGTGACCGGGGAGCTGTTTTTT	CASSPRQGGSVTGELFF
.	15	TRBV11-2	few	TRBJ1-2	TGTGCCAGCAGCTTAGGTCCAGGGGAGGCCTATGGCTACACCTTC	CASSLGPGEAYGYTF
.	13	TRBV30	.	TRBJ2-2	TGTGCCTGGAGTGTACGACACACCGGGGAGCTGTTTTTT	CAWSVRHTGELFF
TRBD2	19	TRBV20-1	few	TRBJ2-3	TGCAGTGCCACAGATGGGGGAAAGCGGGGGGGCCCAGTTGGAGATACGCAGTATTTT	CSATDGGKRGGPVGDTQYF
TRBD1	14	TRBV7-9	.	TRBJ1-1	TGTGCCAGCAGCTCTCCGGACAGGGGGCCTGAAGCTTTCTTT	CASSSPDRGPEAFF
TRBD2	18	TRBV6-2/TRBV6-3	few	TRBJ2-3	TGTGCCAGCAGTTACTGGCAAACTAGCGGGGGGGCGAAAGATACGCAGTATTTT	CASSYWQTSGGAKDTQYF
.	12	TRBV20-1	.	TRBJ2-7	TGCAGTGCCCGGTTGGGTTTCAACGAGCAGTACTTC	CSARLGFNEQYF